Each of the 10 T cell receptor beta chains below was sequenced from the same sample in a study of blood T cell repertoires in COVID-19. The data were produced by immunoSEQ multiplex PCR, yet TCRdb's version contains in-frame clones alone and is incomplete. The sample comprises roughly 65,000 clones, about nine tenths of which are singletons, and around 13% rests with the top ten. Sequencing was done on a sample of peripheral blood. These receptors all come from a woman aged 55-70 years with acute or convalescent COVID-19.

CDR3 bases: TGTGCCAGTAGTCCCCACAGGGGGCTCGGCTACGAGCAGTACTTC. Translating gives CASSPHRGLGYEQYF. The chain couples TRBV19 to TRBJ2-7, with 9 nucleotides matching TRBD1. The germline CDR1 and CDR2 sequences are LNHDA and SQIVND (reference sequence). The CDR3 covers 15 residues. V trimming: 5 bases; J trimming: 3 bases; junction bases outside the gene matches: 8.

DNA of the CDR3: TGTGCCTTAGAACCTCCGCGGGGTCCGAACACTGAAGCTTTCTTT. This gives the protein CALEPPRGPNTEAFF. The chain couples TRBV30 to TRBJ1-1, with D uncertain. V was shortened by 7 bases and J by 1 base, with 19 bases between the two germline ends. CDR3 size: 15 residues. Germline CDR1 GTSNPN, CDR2 SVGIG (reference sequence).

The CDR3 protein is CASSAQGTGELFF. As DNA, the CDR3 is TGCGCCAGCAGCGCGCAGGGAACCGGGGAGCTGTTTTTT. The chain links TRBV5-1 to TRBJ2-2; TRBD1 might be the D (5 bases). Germline V CDR1 and CDR2: SGHRS, YFSETQ. Trimming took off 4 bases at V and 5 bases at J, with 9 bases between the two ends. The CDR3 spans 13 residues.

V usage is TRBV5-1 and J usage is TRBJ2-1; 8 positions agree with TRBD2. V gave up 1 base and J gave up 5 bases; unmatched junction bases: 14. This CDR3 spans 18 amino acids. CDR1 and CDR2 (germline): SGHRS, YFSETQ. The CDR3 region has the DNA TGCGCCAGCAGCTTGTTGTCCGGGGCCAGCGGGGGAAACAATGAGCAGTTCTTC. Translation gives CASSLLSGASGGNNEQFF.

The CDR3 spells CASIPTGAGGGYTF. In DNA form, the CDR3 reads TGTGCCAGCATTCCCACAGGGGCCGGTGGGGGCTACACCTTC. The chain has TRBV6-5 and TRBJ1-2; TRBD1 aligns across 7 bases. V was clipped by 7 bases and J by 8 bases; unmatched bases: 13. Germline V gene lookup returns CDR1 MNHEY and CDR2 SVGAGI. This CDR3 comprises 14 residues.

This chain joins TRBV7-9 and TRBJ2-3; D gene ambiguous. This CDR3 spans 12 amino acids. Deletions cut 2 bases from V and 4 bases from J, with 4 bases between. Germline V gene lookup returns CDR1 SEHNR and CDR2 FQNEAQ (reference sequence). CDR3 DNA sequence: TGTGCCAGCAGCTTATTATCAGATACGCAGTATTTT. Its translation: CASSLLSDTQYF. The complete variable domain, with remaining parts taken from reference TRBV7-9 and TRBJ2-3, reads DTGVSQNPRHKITKRGQNVTFRCDPISEHNRLYWYRQTLGQGPEFLTYFQNEAQLEKSRLLSDRFSAERPKGSFSTLEIQRTEQGDSAMYLCASSLLSDTQYFGPGTRLTVL.

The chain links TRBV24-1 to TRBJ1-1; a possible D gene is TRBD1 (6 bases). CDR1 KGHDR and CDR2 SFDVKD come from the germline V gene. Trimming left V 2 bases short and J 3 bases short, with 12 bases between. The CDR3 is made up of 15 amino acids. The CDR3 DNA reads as TGTGCCACCAGTGATTACAGGGACCCCTACACTGAAGCTTTCTTT. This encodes CATSDYRDPYTEAFF.

The CDR3 sequence: CASSFLQGTRGSNQPQHF. DNA for the CDR3: TGTGCCAGCAGTTTTCTACAGGGGACAAGAGGTAGCAATCAGCCCCAGCATTTT. The V gene is TRBV28, the J gene TRBJ1-5; 7 bases agree with TRBD1. CDR3 length: 18 residues. The junction had 11 bases not matched to a gene; V was cut back by 3 bases and J by 0 bases. Germline CDR1 is MDHEN and CDR2 is SYDVKM.

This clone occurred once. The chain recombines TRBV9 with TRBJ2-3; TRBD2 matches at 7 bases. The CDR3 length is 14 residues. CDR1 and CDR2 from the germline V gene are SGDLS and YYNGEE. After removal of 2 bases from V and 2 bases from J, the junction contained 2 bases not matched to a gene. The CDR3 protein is CASSVLAATDTQYF. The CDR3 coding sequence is TGTGCCAGCAGCGTTCTAGCGGCCACAGATACGCAGTATTTT.

Here the CDR3 DNA reads TGTGCCAGCAGTTACTCAGGGGCCAGGGATGAAAAACTGTTTTTT. Its protein is CASSYSGARDEKLFF. V usage is TRBV6-5 and J usage is TRBJ1-4; maybe TRBD1 (5 bases). The germline gives CDR1 MNHEY, CDR2 SVGAGI. This CDR3 has 15 amino acids. V lost 0 bases, J lost 6 bases, and 11 bases lay in between.